This entry describes one TCR beta chain. Its specificity is not known. Trimming removed 6 bases from V and 5 bases from J; junction bases left unmatched: 8. The CDR3 has 15 amino acids. Germline V CDR1 and CDR2: MGHRA, YSYEKL. The data originate from a study of graft-versus-host responses after intestinal transplantation. Turning to the study itself: After anti-thymocyte globulin induction, recipients took tacrolimus and steroids for around three years.

Sequencing was performed with immunoSEQ multiplex PCR; in TCRdb, only in-frame clones are kept and a portion is missing. In the table there are some 48,000 clones, approximately 95% of which are singletons. The chain has TRBV4-1 and TRBJ2-2; the match to TRBD1 covers 8 bases. Sequenced material: unstimulated CD8+ T cells sorted from spleen or lymph node cells, taken before transplant. This receptor was taken from a human donor who was the organ donor for an intestinal transplant. CDR3 coding DNA: TGCGCCAGCAGATCGACAGGGGCCGGGACCGGGGAGCTGTTTTTT. Protein sequence: CASRSTGAGTGELFF.